The rows below give T cell receptor beta chains drawn from one sample of a study of identical twins. TCRdb analysed the 5' RACE reads with MiXCR anew, one entry per CDR3 protein. Of some 210,000 distinct CDR3 sequences listed, about a sixth are singletons. These records were also assigned to another study, of T cells expressing NK-cell markers.

The sequenced sample was CD8+ T cells sorted from blood. The receptors shown here come from a woman under 30 in good health. Each CDR3 is given without its conserved first and last residue.

v_call cdr3_aa
TRBV10-3 AISGPQGSGDNTDTQY
TRBV5-1 ASSYGSEQY
TRBV20-1 SANTGNSYNEQF
TRBV27 ASSPPGRYEQY
TRBV15 ATSNTGTISPHTDTQY
TRBV30 AWSPGDYEQY
TRBV11-3 ASSPRDSSQKLF
TRBV3-1 ASSQDELLAGDGTDTQY
TRBV3-1 ASSQGVGDSYEQY
TRBV5-4 ASSFRGSAGELF
TRBV7-9 ASSLLGKETQY
TRBV7-9 ASSALAGAVYNEQF
TRBV3-1 ASSQRQGPSDDGYEQY
TRBV6-5 ASSYSLGETQY
TRBV7-9 ASSLDPWEQY
TRBV15 ATSRVTGWSQKNIQY
TRBV12-3/TRBV12-4 ASSLGGRYNEKLF
TRBV2 ASSGQGIYSNQPQH
TRBV9 ASTPGSTFSEAF
TRBV20-1 SARGTIWEAF
TRBV20-1 SAPYYGYT
TRBV6-4 ASRLESSYNEQF
TRBV6-1 ASSRFSGPRQETQY